Described below is a single T cell receptor beta chain sequence and its context. Its antigen is not identified. This specimen comes from a study of blood T cells in healthy people across ages. Findings of the study overall: It was found that TCR beta diversity correlated strongly with the percentage of naive T cells.

The CDR3 spans 14 residues. Germline CDR1 MNHEY, CDR2 SVGEGT. Trimming cost V 6 bases and J 4 bases, with 15 bases left between them. A second roughly 7 to 11 cycle PCR used barcoded and J-beta primers. TCRdb re-called the 5' RACE reads through MiXCR, storing one row per CDR3 protein. Of roughly 1.9 million distinct CDR3 sequences in the sample, around 40% were seen once. The sequenced sample was blood. This clonotype originated in a human donor in good health. The chain combines TRBV6-2 or TRBV6-3 with TRBJ1-2; a possible D gene is TRBD1 (6 bases). CDR3 protein: CASSRQEGVYGYTF. Here the CDR3 DNA reads TGTGCCAGCAGCAGACAGGAGGGAGTCTATGGCTACACCTTC.